The sequence of this T cell receptor (beta chain) was determined in a study of blood T cell repertoires in COVID-19. Background on the study: Sites in the United States, Italy and Spain provided acute and convalescent COVID-19 samples. Sources were T cells, B-cell-depleted T cells, or PBMCs; the material itself was cDNA or gDNA.

Trimming at V came to 5 bases and at J to 0 bases, leaving 9 bases not matched to a gene. The CDR3 has 16 amino acids. Germline loops: CDR1 PRHDT, CDR2 FYEKMQ (reference sequence). The study assigned cohorts using participant-reported clinical history. Two negative PCRs, clearance, or symptom resolution had been documented for recovered Cohort 3 donors. Profiling relied on immunoSEQ multiplex PCR, and the TCRdb table lists in-frame clones only, not all of them. The table records under 200,000 clones, about four fifths of them present only once. What was sequenced was PBMCs or T cells enriched from blood (not recorded which). V and J are TRBV13 and TRBJ1-2; 7 bases fit TRBD1. The origin of this receptor is a woman aged 60-70 years who had recovered from COVID-19. The CDR3 spells CASSRTTGATNYGYTF. The CDR3, as DNA: TGTGCCAGCAGCCGAACTACAGGGGCAACTAACTATGGCTACACCTTC.